This TCR beta chain comes out of a study of shared clonotypes between healthy human individuals (dated by TCRdb to about 2020). General notes on the study: The cohort included a few men and a couple of women between 18 and 49 years of age. For each donor, three plates each were used for CD4 naive and CD4 memory, two plates were used for CD8 naive, and one plate was used for CD8 memory. Different laboratories and diverse techniques were used to prepare libraries and sequence TCR repertoires, to increase sequencing depth and limit assay-specific biases. Blood TCR repertoires of several healthy adults were deeply sequenced to estimate repertoire size and the extent of clonotype sharing between individuals. Per donor, leukapheresis produced somewhere between about 0.94 and 9 billion PBMCs. The paper's findings and limits, for the study overall: Incomplete sequencing was indicated by rarefaction of sorted-subset datasets, despite the large sequencing depth. Naive subsets generally had larger estimated clonotype richness than memory subsets. When four donors were compared, the shared fraction of clonotypes was about 5% for naive CD4, about 4% for naive CD8, roughly 2.5% for memory CD4, and approximately 0.4% for memory CD8. Clonotypes shared by all four sorted-subset donors showed higher generation probabilities than non-shared clonotypes. Because the study included only a small number of donors, the genetic and exposure-history diversity represented was limited. Sampling was limited to blood, and TCR repertoires in tissue likely differ from TCR repertoires in blood. Pairwise subsampling led to the expectation that sequencing depth would affect the degree of clonotype sharing among donors.

The donors were healthy, HIV-negative adults who had no recently reported acute infections or vaccinations. Only Caucasian adults living in Nashville, Tennessee, USA were represented among the donors. CD4+ T cells were enriched by magnetic negative selection, after which naive cells were positively selected on CD45RA and the negative fraction was taken as the memory subset. Blood was obtained by leukapheresis, after which PBMCs were separated by Ficoll-Histopaque density gradient centrifugation and cryopreserved in liquid nitrogen vapor phase. Purity and quantity of every magnetically sorted T cell population were checked by analytical flow cytometry. From each sorted fraction, genomic DNA was isolated and quantified by UV absorbance on a Nanodrop 2000c. The germline V gene gives CDR1 as MDHEN and CDR2 as SYDVKM. Including cysteine and phenylalanine, the CDR3 has 15 amino acids. Only the CDR3 DNA stays, 45 bases, in frame from base 1. The germline V and J ends show losses of 6 bases and 6 bases respectively, and no gene match explains 10 bases of the junction.

This clone turned up a few times. The antigen this receptor binds is unknown. No base qualities exist here, and no much larger clone lies one base off it. Using the deep immunoSEQ assay, TCR CDR3 regions were amplified from genomic DNA by multiplex PCR. Extracted genomic DNA from each cell subset was distributed evenly across all wells of several immunoSEQ 96-well plates, and each plate was treated as a replicate. For sorted subsets, around 200 ng genomic DNA, equal to some 28,000 T cell genomes, was loaded into each replicate PCR. The purified libraries were quantified using a Qubit 3.0 fluorometer, sized with a Bioanalyzer 2100, and then quantified again using the KAPA Library Quantification kit. Every immunoSEQ 96-well plate was sequenced on a dedicated single-read 150-cycle Illumina NextSeq 550 flow cell. Concerning the study's data processing: Because the immunoSEQ output held only junctional sequences and lacked quality scores, the filtering could not match the filtering applied to full-length reads. Sequences were annotated with PyIR, a Python wrapper for IgBLAST v1.9, using IMGT germline references to assign V/J genes and CDR3. Reads were filtered out if the reads had weak V/J assignments (E-value above 1e-6), no CDR3, stop codons, out-of-frame junctions, or ambiguous translated residues. V3J clonotypes were defined by identical inferred V gene, J gene, and CDR3 amino acid sequence. Percentage overlap between repertoires was calculated by dividing the number of shared unique clonotypes by the size of the smaller repertoire. Three approaches were used to assess repertoire richness: RTK rarefaction, the Chao1 estimator, and Recon v2.1 estimates of unobserved clonotypes. For all TCRbeta clonotypes obtained by the gDNA method from a handful of donors, generation probabilities were computed with OLGA. Not all clones reach the TCRdb copy of this immuneACCESS table, which keeps in-frame sequences only. Checked studies attribute under half of the gap to unresolved V genes and leave the rest unexplained. V and J calls and clone size are those listed in that table; D and trimming were worked out from the DNA. Here the sample has some 2.4 million clones; roughly 93% occur a single time. The ten top clones hold roughly 0.36% of the sample.

This TCR was sampled from a man younger than 30 in good health. Some clones in this sample may be carry-over from other donors' samples. The chain couples TRBV28 to TRBJ1-2, with TRBD1 matching 10 junction bases. Sequences were obtained from naive CD4+ T cells from PBMCs. The intended sense of this specimen's cell subset or site label: CD45RA+ positively selected. The nucleotide sequence is TGTGCCAGCAGCATTTCCCGACAGGGGGCGAATGGCTACACCTTC. Its protein is CASSISRQGANGYTF.